This T cell receptor beta chain was recorded in a study of OX40 agonist ivuxolimab in advanced cancers. Generated by immunoSEQ multiplex PCR, the TCRdb table keeps only in-frame clones and is missing some. The profile covers 73,000 or so clones, with more than 90% appearing a single time and roughly a tenth taken by the ten largest. CDR3 length: 13 residues. The germline gives CDR1 SNHLY, CDR2 FYNNEI. Trimming left V 2 bases short and J 4 bases short, with 8 bases between. The chain carries TRBV2 and TRBJ1-1; perhaps TRBD1 as D (5 bases). This receptor was identified in an adult with an advanced solid tumor such as melanoma, head and neck, liver or kidney cancer. The sample in question was CD4+ or CD8+ T cells sorted from blood, obtained in a trial of the OX40 agonist ivuxolimab. The CDR3: CASSEFGGTEAFF. DNA of the CDR3: TGTGCCAGCAGTGAATTTGGGGGCACTGAAGCTTTCTTT.